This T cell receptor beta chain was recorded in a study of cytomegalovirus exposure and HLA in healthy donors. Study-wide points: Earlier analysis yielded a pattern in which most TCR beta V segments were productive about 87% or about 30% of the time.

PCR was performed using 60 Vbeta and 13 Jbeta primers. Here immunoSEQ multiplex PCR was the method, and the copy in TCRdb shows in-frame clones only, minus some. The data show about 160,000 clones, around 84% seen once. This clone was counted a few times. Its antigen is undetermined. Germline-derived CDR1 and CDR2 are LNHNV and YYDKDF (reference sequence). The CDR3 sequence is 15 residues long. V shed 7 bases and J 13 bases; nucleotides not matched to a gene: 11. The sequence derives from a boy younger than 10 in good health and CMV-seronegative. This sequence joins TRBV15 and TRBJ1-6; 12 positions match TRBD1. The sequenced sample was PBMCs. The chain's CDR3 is CATNNRDRGLWPLHF. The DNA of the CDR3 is TGTGCCACCAACAACCGGGACAGGGGGCTCTGGCCCCTCCACTTT.